Listed below are T cell receptor beta chains from one sample, sequenced in a study of siplizumab effects on memory and regulatory T cells. Generated by immunoSEQ multiplex PCR, the TCRdb table keeps only in-frame clones and is missing some. The data show about 100,000 clones, about 93% seen once. The sequencing sample was made of non-Treg CD4+ T cells sorted from blood. All receptors come from a human donor in good health. Both conserved end residues are part of each CDR3. The D gene is left open where the match is weak. A row's size may be missing; if present it is once, few, many or a size class.

d_call j_call v_call clone_size cdr3_nt cdr3_aa
- TRBJ1-4 TRBV5-1 - TGCGCCAGCAGCTTGGAGGGATACGGCGAAAAACTGTTTTTT CASSLEGYGEKLFF
TRBD2 TRBJ2-3 TRBV28 - TGTGCCAGCAGTTTAAGACTAGCGGGAGTGTTCCGAGGCAGGCCCGATACGCAGTATTTT CASSLRLAGVFRGRPDTQYF
- TRBJ1-2 TRBV2 - TGTGCCAGCAGTGAAGATGGGGGTAACTATGGCTACACCTTC CASSEDGGNYGYTF
TRBD1 TRBJ2-1 TRBV28 - TGTGCCAGCAGTTTTCCAGGGGGCACCTACAATGAGCAGTTCTTC CASSFPGGTYNEQFF
TRBD1 TRBJ1-5 TRBV19 - TGTGCCAGTAGTACTAGGGGGCGAGGTCAGCCCCAGCATTTT CASSTRGRGQPQHF
- TRBJ1-4 TRBV2 - TGTGCCAGCAGGGAAAATGGAATAAACGGTTTAGAAAAACTGTTTTTT CASRENGINGLEKLFF
TRBD1 TRBJ2-7 TRBV6-4 once TGTGCCAGCAGCGCGGACAGGGGATACGAGCAGTACTTC CASSADRGYEQYF
- TRBJ2-2 TRBV4-1 once TGCGCCAGCAGCCAAGTTAAGGGGAAAGACACCGGGGAGCTGTTTTTT CASSQVKGKDTGELFF
- TRBJ2-5 TRBV5-1 - TGCGCCAGCAAATGGAGGGACAACCAAGAGACCCAGTACTTC CASKWRDNQETQYF
- TRBJ2-1 TRBV25-1 - TGTGCCAGCAGTGAATTGGAGGGTAGCCGTCATAGCTACAATGAGCAGTTCTTC CASSELEGSRHSYNEQFF
TRBD1 TRBJ1-2 TRBV28 - TGTGCCAGCACAACTTCCAGGGGGAGGGGATATGGCTACACCTTC CASTTSRGRGYGYTF
- TRBJ2-7 TRBV6-5 - TGTGCCAGCCAGACGGGTGGAGGGAACGAGCAGTACTTC CASQTGGGNEQYF
- TRBJ1-4 TRBV28 - TGTGCCAGCAGCCGTTTCCTAGGGGTGGGGTTAGGAGAAAAACTGTTTTTT CASSRFLGVGLGEKLFF
TRBD1 TRBJ1-5 TRBV30 - TGTGCCTGGAGGGGACAGAACTACAATCAGCCCCAGCATTTT CAWRGQNYNQPQHF
TRBD1 TRBJ2-5 TRBV11-3 - TGTGCCAGCAGCAATGCCGGGACAGCTCAAGAGACCCAGTACTTC CASSNAGTAQETQYF
TRBD2 TRBJ2-1 TRBV7-9 - TGTGCCAGCATAGCGGGAGGGAGCTCCTACAATGAGCAGTTCTTC CASIAGGSSYNEQFF
- TRBJ2-7 TRBV6-5 - TGTGCCAGCAGTTATCCGAGAGCGGCCTACGAGCAGTACTTC CASSYPRAAYEQYF
- TRBJ1-2 TRBV6-5 - TGTGCCAGCAGCCCCGCCCGGACGGCATTATATGGCTACACCTTC CASSPARTALYGYTF
TRBD1 TRBJ2-1 TRBV27 - TGTGCCAGCAGTTCACTAAGATCAGGGGGTTTCTCCTACAATGAGCAGTTCTTC CASSSLRSGGFSYNEQFF
- TRBJ1-1 TRBV19 - TGTGCCAGTAGTATATATGGGGAGAACACTGAAGCTTTCTTT CASSIYGENTEAFF
- TRBJ1-2 TRBV28 - TGTGCCAGCAGTTTAACTACAGGGAAGTATGGCTACACCTTC CASSLTTGKYGYTF
- TRBJ2-6 TRBV5-4 - TGTGCCACCCCCAGCTCTGGGGCCAACGTCCTGACTTTC CATPSSGANVLTF
TRBD2 TRBJ2-1 TRBV11-2 few TGTGCCAGCGGCCTTGGGAGGGTGCATGAGCAGTTCTTC CASGLGRVHEQFF
TRBD1 TRBJ1-1 TRBV13 - TGTGCCAGCAGCTTAGGCCCCTTAAGGGGGCAGGGGGGCACTGAAGCTTTCTTT CASSLGPLRGQGGTEAFF
TRBD2 TRBJ2-7 TRBV30 - TGTGCCTGGAGAACTAGCGGGAGGGAATTGGGACCCTACGAGCAGTACTTC CAWRTSGRELGPYEQYF
TRBD2 TRBJ2-7 TRBV5-1 - TGCGCCAGCAGCCCTACTTCGGGGGTAGGACTAGTCGAGCAGTACTTC CASSPTSGVGLVEQYF